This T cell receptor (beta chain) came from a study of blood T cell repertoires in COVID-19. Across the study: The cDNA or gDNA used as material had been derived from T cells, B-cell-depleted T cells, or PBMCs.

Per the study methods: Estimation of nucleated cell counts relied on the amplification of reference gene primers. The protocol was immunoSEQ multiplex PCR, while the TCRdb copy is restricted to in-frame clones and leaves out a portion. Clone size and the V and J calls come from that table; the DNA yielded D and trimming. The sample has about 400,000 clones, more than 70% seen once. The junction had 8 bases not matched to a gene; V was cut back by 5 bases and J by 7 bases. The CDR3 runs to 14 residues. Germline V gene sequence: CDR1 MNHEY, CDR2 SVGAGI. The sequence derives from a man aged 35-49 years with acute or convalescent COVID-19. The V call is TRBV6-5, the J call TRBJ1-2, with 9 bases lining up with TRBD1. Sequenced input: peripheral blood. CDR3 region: CASSPDRGIGGYTF. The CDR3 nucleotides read TGTGCCAGCAGTCCGGACAGGGGAATTGGTGGCTACACCTTC.